This is a list of T cell receptor beta chains from one sample in a study of T cell repertoires in cytomegalovirus infection. TCRdb re-called the reads through MiXCR, storing one row per CDR3 protein. The sample carries roughly 230,000 distinct CDR3 sequences, 6% to 8% recorded once. Sequencing was done on a sample of PBMCs. The receptor source for this set is a human donor in good health (CMV status not recorded). Some clones in this sample may be carry-over from other donors' samples. Both conserved end residues are part of each CDR3. D genes are given only for firm matches. Clone size is given for some rows only: seen once, a few or many times, or a class if the clone is expanded.

j_gene,abundance,d_gene,v_gene,CDR3nt,CDR3aa
TRBJ2-2,many,-,TRBV7-2,TGTGCCAACCGGGGGACCCCGAGCACCGGGGAGCTGTTTTTT,CANRGTPSTGELFF
TRBJ2-3,few,-,TRBV19,TGTGCCAGTAGTCGCAGCGCGAGGGCAGATACGCAGTATTTT,CASSRSARADTQYF
TRBJ1-6,many,-,TRBV6-2/TRBV6-3,TGTGCCAGCCTTCGGGGGATTAATTCACCCCTCCACTTT,CASLRGINSPLHF
TRBJ2-5,many,-,TRBV2,TGTGCCAGCAGTACCTTACGGAGCGAGACCCAGTACTTC,CASSTLRSETQYF
TRBJ1-2,many,-,TRBV4-3,TGCGCCAGCAGCCAAGTGGGCATCTATGGCTACACCTTC,CASSQVGIYGYTF
TRBJ2-5,many,-,TRBV11-3,TGTGCCAGCCGGGGAAACTCAGGGGTTTTGGAGACCCAGTACTTC,CASRGNSGVLETQYF
TRBJ1-1,many,-,TRBV7-9,TGTGCCAGCAGCCCCGGATCGATTAACACTGAAGCTTTCTTT,CASSPGSINTEAFF
TRBJ2-1,many,-,TRBV7-8,TGTGCCAGCAGCCACCAGAGGCAGGGGGGGAATGAGCAGTTCTTC,CASSHQRQGGNEQFF
TRBJ2-2,-,-,TRBV25-1,TGTGCCAGCAGTGAGAGGGGCACCGGGGAGCTGTTTTTT,CASSERGTGELFF
TRBJ2-4,many,TRBD1,TRBV5-5,TGTGCCAGCAGCCGGGACAGGGGAATTGGGGATGACATTCAGTACTTC,CASSRDRGIGDDIQYF
TRBJ2-5,many,-,TRBV7-2,TGTGCCAGCAGCTCCCCGGGTAGGGGTGGGGAGACCCAGTACTTC,CASSSPGRGGETQYF
TRBJ2-7,many,-,TRBV4-3,TGCGCCAGCAGCCACGGGGGGACAACCTACGAGCAGTACTTC,CASSHGGTTYEQYF
TRBJ1-5,few,-,TRBV19,TGTGCCAGTATTGGATTCGGGACATCTCTTGAGCCCCAGCATTTT,CASIGFGTSLEPQHF
TRBJ1-4,few,-,TRBV5-4,TGTGCCAGCAGCTGGGACTCGAGAAATGAAAAACTGTTTTTT,CASSWDSRNEKLFF
TRBJ2-1,many,-,TRBV5-1,TGCGCCAGCGGTCCGACAGGTCCTCAGTACAATGAGCAGTTCTTC,CASGPTGPQYNEQFF
TRBJ2-5,many,-,TRBV6-1,TGTGCCAGCAGTTATTCAGACGGGGAAGAGACCCAGTACTTC,CASSYSDGEETQYF
TRBJ1-4,many,-,TRBV7-2,TGTGCCAGCAGCGAGGGGGATTTCGGCAGGGCTCGGAAACTGTTTTTT,CASSEGDFGRARKLFF
TRBJ1-2,many,TRBD1,TRBV20-1,TGCAGTGCCCCCGCCCAGGGGGGAGGCTATGGCTACACCTTC,CSAPAQGGGYGYTF
TRBJ1-5,few,-,TRBV5-6,TGTGCCAGCAGCTTGTACGGGGTTGGTGATTATCAGCCCCAGCATTTT,CASSLYGVGDYQPQHF
TRBJ1-1,many,-,TRBV7-6,TGTGCCAGCAGCTCAGGGGCGCGGGGGTTGAACACTGAAGCTTTCTTT,CASSSGARGLNTEAFF
TRBJ2-3,many,-,TRBV9,TGTGCCAGCAGCGTATCTGCGGGGACGCAGTATTTT,CASSVSAGTQYF
TRBJ2-5,many,TRBD2,TRBV7-9,TGTGCCAGCAGCTTAGTCGGGACTAGCGGATTGACCCAGTACTTC,CASSLVGTSGLTQYF
TRBJ2-7,many,-,TRBV6-2/TRBV6-3,TGTGCCAGCAGTTACAACTCTCCCCCAGAAGAGCAGTACTTC,CASSYNSPPEEQYF
TRBJ2-2,many,-,TRBV2,TGTGCCAGCAGTTCTACAGGGAACACCGGGGAGCTGTTTTTT,CASSSTGNTGELFF
TRBJ1-3,many,TRBD1,TRBV20-1,TGCAGTGCTAGTTTTCGGGACAGGGCCCCTGGAAACACCATATATTTT,CSASFRDRAPGNTIYF
TRBJ2-2,-,-,TRBV6-2/TRBV6-3,TGTGTCAGCCAAAGGGGGATTACCGGGGAGCTGTTTTTT,CVSQRGITGELFF
TRBJ2-1,many,-,TRBV7-9,TGTGCCAGCAGCTTACCCAGGCAAGGAAGAAATGAGCAGTTCTTC,CASSLPRQGRNEQFF
TRBJ2-1,many,-,TRBV20-1,TGCAGTGCTAATGTTAACTTATACAATGAGCAGTTCTTC,CSANVNLYNEQFF
TRBJ1-2,-,TRBD1,TRBV7-9,TGTGCCAGCAGCTCCAACCCGACAGGGGGCCTCTATGGCTACACCTTC,CASSSNPTGGLYGYTF
TRBJ2-1,-,-,TRBV28,TGTGCCAGCAGTTTCCGGCGTGAGCAGTTCTTC,CASSFRREQFF
TRBJ2-2,many,-,TRBV15,TGTGCCACCAGCAGAGACTTAGGCACCGGGGAGCTGTTTTTT,CATSRDLGTGELFF
TRBJ1-2,few,-,TRBV29-1,TGCAGTATAACTTCGACAGGTCCCTATGGCTACACCTTC,CSITSTGPYGYTF
TRBJ1-6,many,-,TRBV20-1,TGCAGTGCTAGCAGGGGTTCCGACAGCTCCTATAATTCACCCCTCCACTTT,CSASRGSDSSYNSPLHF
TRBJ2-5,many,-,TRBV11-2,TGTGCCAGCAGCCCACAATTGAAGGACAGCTGGGAGACCCAGTACTTC,CASSPQLKDSWETQYF
TRBJ1-2,many,TRBD1,TRBV7-2,TGTGCCAGCAGCTTAGCGCGAGGGGGCAGCCTTCGCGGCTATGGCTACACCTTC,CASSLARGGSLRGYGYTF
TRBJ1-3,-,TRBD1,TRBV20-1,TGCAGTGCTAGGGACAGGGTATACGGAAACACCATATATTTT,CSARDRVYGNTIYF
TRBJ1-1,many,-,TRBV11-2,TGTGCCAGCAGCTTCGGGGGGGGTGAAGCTTTCTTT,CASSFGGGEAFF
TRBJ1-1,many,-,TRBV10-3,TGTGCCATCAGGGACACTGAAGCTTTCTTT,CAIRDTEAFF
TRBJ2-1,-,TRBD1,TRBV20-1,TGCGGTGCCCCGGACAGGGGCCAATACGTGCAGTTCTTC,CGAPDRGQYVQFF
TRBJ2-3,many,-,TRBV10-3,TGTGCCATCAGTTTGAAAATACAGGGAACTAAGGATACGCAGTATTTT,CAISLKIQGTKDTQYF
TRBJ1-5,many,-,TRBV27,TGTGCCAGCAGGAACACGGGACAACAATATCAGCCCCAGCATTTT,CASRNTGQQYQPQHF
TRBJ1-1,few,TRBD1,TRBV29-1,TGCAGCAACAAGGGGTTACAGGGGTACGACACTGAAGCTTTCTTT,CSNKGLQGYDTEAFF
TRBJ2-7,many,-,TRBV7-2,TGTGCCAGCAGCTTAGCCCCCCTCTACGAGCAGTACTTC,CASSLAPLYEQYF
TRBJ2-1,many,TRBD1,TRBV5-6,TGTGCCAGCAGCTTGGTGGGACAGGGGATAAATGAGCAGTTCTTC,CASSLVGQGINEQFF
TRBJ2-1,few,-,TRBV29-1,TGCAGCACCTGGGAGAATGAGCAGTTCTTC,CSTWENEQFF
TRBJ1-2,many,-,TRBV7-2,TGTGCCAGCAGCTTAGGCCCACGCAGCGGAGTTTTC,CASSLGPRSGVF
TRBJ1-1,-,-,TRBV25-1,TGTGCCAGCGGTACAGGTCCCACTGAAGCTTTCTTT,CASGTGPTEAFF
TRBJ1-5,-,TRBD1,TRBV5-8,TGTGCCAGCAGCCTTCTACAGGGGGCCAGCAATCAGCCCCAGCATTTT,CASSLLQGASNQPQHF
TRBJ1-5,many,-,TRBV20-1,TGCAGTGCCCCCCCCGGGCTCAAGCCCCAGCATTTT,CSAPPGLKPQHF
TRBJ1-5,few,TRBD1,TRBV29-1,TGCAGCGTTGCGACAGGGAGGGGGAAAAGCAATCAGCCCCAGCATTTT,CSVATGRGKSNQPQHF
TRBJ2-5,many,TRBD1,TRBV10-3,TGTGCCATCAGTGAGGCTGGGGCAGGGGGATTCGAGACCCAGTACTTC,CAISEAGAGGFETQYF
TRBJ2-7,many,-,TRBV7-2,TGTGCCAGCAGCCATGCGGGATCAACGAGAGTAAACGAGCAGTACTTC,CASSHAGSTRVNEQYF
TRBJ2-5,many,-,TRBV20-1,TGCAGTGCTAAACGGGGCCAAGAGACCCAGTACTTC,CSAKRGQETQYF
TRBJ1-3,many,-,TRBV5-1,TGCGCCAGCAGCCTGGAATGGAGCTCTGGAAACACCATATATTTT,CASSLEWSSGNTIYF
TRBJ1-6,many,-,TRBV5-1,TGCGCCAGCAGCTCGGGACTCTTGAGAGCAAATTCACCCCTCCACTTT,CASSSGLLRANSPLHF